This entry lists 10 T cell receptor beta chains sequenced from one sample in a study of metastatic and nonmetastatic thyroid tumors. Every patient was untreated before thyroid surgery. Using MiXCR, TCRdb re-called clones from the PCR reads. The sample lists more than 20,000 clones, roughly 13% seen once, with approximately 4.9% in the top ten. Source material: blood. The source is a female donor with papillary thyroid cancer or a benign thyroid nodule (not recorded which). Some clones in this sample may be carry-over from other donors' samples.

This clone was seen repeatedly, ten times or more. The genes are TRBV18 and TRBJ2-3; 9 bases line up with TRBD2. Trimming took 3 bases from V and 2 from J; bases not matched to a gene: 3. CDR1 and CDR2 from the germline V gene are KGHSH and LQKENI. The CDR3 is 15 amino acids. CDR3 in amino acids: CASSPTSGFTDTQYF. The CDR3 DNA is TGTGCCAGCTCACCTACTAGCGGGTTCACAGATACGCAGTATTTT.

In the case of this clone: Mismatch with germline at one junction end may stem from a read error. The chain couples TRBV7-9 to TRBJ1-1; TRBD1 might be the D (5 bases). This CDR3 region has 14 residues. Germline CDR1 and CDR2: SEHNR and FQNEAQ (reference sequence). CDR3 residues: CVSSLVQGGTEAFF. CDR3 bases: TGTGTCAGCAGCCTGGTGCAGGGTGGGACTGAAGCTTTCTTT.

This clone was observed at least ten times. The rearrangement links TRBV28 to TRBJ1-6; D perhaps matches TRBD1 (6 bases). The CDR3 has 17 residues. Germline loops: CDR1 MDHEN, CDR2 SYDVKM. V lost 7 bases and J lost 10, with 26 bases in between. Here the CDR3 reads CASTLGGGGGGGSPLHF. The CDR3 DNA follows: TGTGCCAGCACCCTGGGGGGCGGCGGGGGTGGCGGATCACCCCTCCACTTT.

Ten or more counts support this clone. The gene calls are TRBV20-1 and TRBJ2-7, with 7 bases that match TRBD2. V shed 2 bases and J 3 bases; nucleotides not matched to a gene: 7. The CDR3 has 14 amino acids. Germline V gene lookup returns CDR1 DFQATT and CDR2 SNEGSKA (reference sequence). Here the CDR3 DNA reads TGCAGTGCTAGATCGCGGGAGAGGGGCTACGAGCAGTACTTC. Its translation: CSARSRERGYEQYF.

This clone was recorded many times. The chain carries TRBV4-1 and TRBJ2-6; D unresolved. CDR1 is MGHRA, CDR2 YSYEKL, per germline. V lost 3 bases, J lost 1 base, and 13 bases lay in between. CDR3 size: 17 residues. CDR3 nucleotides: TGCGCCAGCAGCCACACGGATTTGTATTCTGGGGCCAACGTCCTGACTTTC. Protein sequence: CASSHTDLYSGANVLTF.

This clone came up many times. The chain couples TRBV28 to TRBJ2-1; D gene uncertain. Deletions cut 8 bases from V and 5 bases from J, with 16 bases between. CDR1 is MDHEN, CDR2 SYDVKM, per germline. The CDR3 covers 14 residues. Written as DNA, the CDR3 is TGTGCCAGCTATAGAAGTGGAAAGAACAATGAGCAGTTCTTC. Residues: CASYRSGKNNEQFF.

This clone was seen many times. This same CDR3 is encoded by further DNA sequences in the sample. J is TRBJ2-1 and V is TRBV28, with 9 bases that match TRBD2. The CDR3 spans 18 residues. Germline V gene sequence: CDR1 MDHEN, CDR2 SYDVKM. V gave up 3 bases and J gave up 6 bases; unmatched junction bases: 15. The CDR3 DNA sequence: TGTGCCAGCAGTTTTGGATGGGACAGCGGGAGGCGGGGCAATGAGCAGTTCTTC. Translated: CASSFGWDSGRRGNEQFF.

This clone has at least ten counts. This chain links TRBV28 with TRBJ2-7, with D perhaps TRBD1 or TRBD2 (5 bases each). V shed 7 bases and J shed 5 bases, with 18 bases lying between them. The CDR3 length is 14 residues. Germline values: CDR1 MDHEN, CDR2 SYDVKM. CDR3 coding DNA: TGTGCCAGCATTAGCCCCTTAGAGGGGAACGAGCAGTACTTC. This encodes CASISPLEGNEQYF. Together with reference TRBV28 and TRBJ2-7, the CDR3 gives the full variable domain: DVKVTQSSRYLVKRTGEKVFLECVQDMDHENMFWYRQDPGLGLRLIYFSYDVKMKEKGDIPEGYSVSREKKERFSLILESASTNQTSMYLCASISPLEGNEQYFGPGTRLTVT.

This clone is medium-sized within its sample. The CDR3 region is CASSLTGPNSPLHF. Written as DNA, the CDR3 is TGCGCCAGCAGCTTGACAGGGCCTAATTCACCCCTCCACTTT. V gene TRBV5-1 combines with J gene TRBJ1-6, with D tentatively TRBD1 (6 bases). CDR1 is SGHRS and CDR2 is YFSETQ in the germline V gene. V lost 1 base and J 6 bases, leaving 8 bases between the germline ends. The CDR3 length is 14 residues.

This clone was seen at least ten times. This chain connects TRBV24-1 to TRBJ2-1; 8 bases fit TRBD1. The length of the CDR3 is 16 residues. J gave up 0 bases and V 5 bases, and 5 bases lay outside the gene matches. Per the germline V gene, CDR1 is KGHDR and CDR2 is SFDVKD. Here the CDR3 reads CATSGRGQNSYNEQFF. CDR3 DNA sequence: TGTGCCACCAGTGGCAGGGGGCAAAACTCCTACAATGAGCAGTTCTTC.